The TCR beta chain described here comes from a study of T cell responses to AZD1222 COVID-19 vaccine (dated by TCRdb to the early 2020s). A note on the overall study: TCR sequencing was performed for roughly 250 trial participants, of whom some 200 were given two doses of AZD1222 and around 26 were given two doses of MenACWY control vaccine. Enrollment into the trials was organized by age into subgroups of 18-55, 56-69 and 70-plus years, and those subgroups contained roughly 160, 29 and 62 TCR-sequenced participants, respectively. The paper's findings and limits, for the study overall: After two AZD1222 doses, spike-specific TCR breadth and depth were significantly higher than at day 0 and than in MenACWY recipients. Because no day 14 peak-response samples were available, the repertoires could be characterized only after the peak T cell response. The 56-69-year group was small, and its depth increase did not reach significance, likely because of low power. Conclusions about previously exposed vaccinees are limited because only six or seven AZD1222 recipients were SARS-CoV-2 seropositive at baseline. Participants were mostly white British, with more females than males. The authors suggested clonal diversity may have been underestimated. Vaccine-associated CD4 TCRs spanned the whole spike protein, with dominant responses in regions 160-218 and 743-854. Epitopes outside the regions mutated in the B.1.351 and B.1.1.7 variants were reportedly recognized by nearly half of the unique spike-specific TCRs.

The CDR3 regions of human TCRbeta chains were analyzed by immunosequencing. The authors' pipeline ran thus. TCRs in the repertoires were compared against a reference library of SARS-CoV-2-specific TCRs that had been generated with the MIRA antigen-specificity platform. Breadth was defined as the fraction of unique TCRs that were SARS-CoV-2-associated, and depth was defined as the fraction of total T cells that were SARS-CoV-2-associated. Using the MIRA data, each spike-specific TCR was mapped to the spike region that the TCR reacts to and placed in a CD4 or CD8 class. Log10-transformed breadth and depth values were compared by one-way ANOVA with Sidak's multiple comparisons tests. In TCRdb, the immuneACCESS table is reduced to in-frame sequences with V and J assigned. These tables do not hold every clone; where another copy was compared, an unresolved V gene accounts for under half, and the others remain unexplained. Clone size and V and J calls were adopted from that table, with D and trimming inferred from the DNA. The sample records 120,000 to 150,000 clones, 75% to 95% of which are singletons. The ten largest clones take up 2.5% to 3% of the sample.

In the paper's terms, the time point label means: baseline before first vaccination. The treatment or condition label here, explained by the study, means: meningococcal conjugate vaccine given as trial control. The vaccinee samples were drawn from two UK trials, COV001 and COV002, one of which was a single-blind randomized controlled phase 2/3 trial testing AZD1222 (ChAdOx1 nCoV-19) in healthy adults. For TCRbeta chain sequencing, PBMC samples were collected from trial participants at day 0 and at day 28 after the second dose. Comment on this clone: What this receptor recognizes is not known. No qualities accompany the bases; no much larger clone lies one base away.

This material consisted of peripheral blood, taken on day 0 of MenACWY control vaccination. The sequence was collected from an adult in good health.

Here the CDR3 is given as CASSRGGQGTEAFF. The sequenced DNA: TGTGCCAGCAGTAGAGGAGGACAGGGGACTGAAGCTTTCTTT. The chain links TRBV27 with TRBJ1-1, with 9 middle bases fitting TRBD1. Trimming accounts for 5 bases at V and 5 bases at J, while the number of junction bases matched to no gene is 6. CDR1 MNHEY and CDR2 SMNVEV were looked up in the germline V gene (reference sequence). Counted from cysteine to phenylalanine, this CDR3 has 14 amino acids. Of the read, only the CDR3 DNA is kept; its 42 bases are in frame from base 1.